Below are 7 T cell receptor beta chains sequenced from a single sample in a study of glioma-infiltrating T cells after dendritic cell vaccination. Using immunoSEQ multiplex PCR, the repertoire was profiled, and TCRdb retains in-frame clones only, with some absent. The sample holds over 75,000 clones; over 75% are singletons and the top ten take approximately 2%. Time point reported: after dendritic cell vaccination, including at tumor progression/relapse. Sequencing was performed on blood, taken after dendritic cell vaccination. The receptors were sampled from a human donor with glioblastoma.

The chain has TRBV4-2 and TRBJ2-2, with 9 nucleotides matching TRBD1. The CDR3 length is 16 residues. Per germline, CDR1 LGHNA and CDR2 YNFKEQ. With V trimmed by 1 base and J by 4 bases, 4 bases remained unmatched. The CDR3 reads CASSQVGGQGTGELFF. The CDR3 region has the DNA TGTGCCAGCAGCCAAGTCGGGGGACAGGGCACCGGGGAGCTGTTTTTT.

This chain uses TRBV2 with TRBJ2-2, with 14 bases aligning to TRBD2. The CDR3 is made up of 16 amino acids. Germline V lookup: CDR1 SNHLY, CDR2 FYNNEI. V was clipped by 6 bases and J by 7 bases; unmatched bases: 7. Here the CDR3 DNA reads TGTGCCAGCAGGAGACTAGCGGGAGGGCAGAGCGGGGAGCTGTTTTTT. This translates into CASRRLAGGQSGELFF.

Only one count was recorded for this clone. This chain uses TRBV6-5 with TRBJ2-7, with 10 nucleotides matching TRBD2. This CDR3 comprises 14 residues. Germline V CDR1 and CDR2: MNHEY, SVGAGI. V gave up 5 bases and J gave up 3 bases; unmatched junction bases: 4. This chain's CDR3 is CASSRGTSDYEQYV. In nucleotides, the CDR3 is TGTGCCAGCAGTAGGGGGACTAGCGACTACGAGCAGTACGTC.

The chain joins TRBV29-1 to TRBJ1-1; weak D call: TRBD1 (6 bases). This CDR3 region has 14 residues. From germline, CDR1 is SQVTM and CDR2 ANQGSEA. The ends were cut back, 4 bases at V and 2 bases at J, with 14 bases in the middle. DNA for the CDR3: TGCAGCGTTGGCGTGGGGGCCTACAACACTGAAGCTTTCTTT. This gives the protein CSVGVGAYNTEAFF.

Only one count was recorded for this clone. This chain joins TRBV5-1 and TRBJ1-5; 7 bases are a match to TRBD1. This CDR3 spans 13 amino acids. The V segment lost 4 bases and the J segment 5 bases; nucleotides outside the gene matches: 3. Germline V lookup: CDR1 SGHRS, CDR2 YFSETQ. CDR3 protein: CASSRTGHQPQHF. Here the CDR3 DNA reads TGCGCCAGCAGCCGGACAGGTCATCAGCCCCAGCATTTT.

The rearrangement links TRBV28 to TRBJ1-1; D possibly corresponds to TRBD1 (6 bases). The germline CDR1 and CDR2 sequences are MDHEN and SYDVKM. The CDR3 loop spans 13 amino acids. Trimming left V 6 bases short and J 4 bases short, with 12 bases between. The DNA for the CDR3 is TGTGCCAGCAGCGAAACAGGGAGCACTGAAGCTTTCTTT. Amino acid sequence: CASSETGSTEAFF.

V usage is TRBV5-1 and J usage is TRBJ2-5, with D perhaps matching TRBD2 (6 bases). Per the germline V gene, CDR1 is SGHRS and CDR2 is YFSETQ. Trimming took off 2 bases at V and 5 bases at J, with 16 bases between the two ends. This CDR3 is built from 15 residues. CDR3 coding DNA: TGCGCCAGCAGCTTTCTGGGAGGTCGAGGGGAGACCCAGTACTTC. It is translated as CASSFLGGRGETQYF.